The 17 T cell receptor beta chains below come from one sample, sequenced in a study of a mutant IDH1 vaccine in newly diagnosed glioma. Their target antigens are unknown. This sample's time point: week 5, during vaccination. Each dose of the vaccine consisted of 300 ug of mutant IDH1 20-mer peptide, with topical imiquimod. TCRdb's copy holds only in-frame clones and misses some; the assay was immunoSEQ multiplex PCR. The sample contains fewer than 40,000 clones, approximately 78% of which appear only once. Specimen: PBMCs, collected from a glioma patient whose treatment included an IDH1 peptide vaccine. These TCRs come from a man in his forties or fifties with glioma.

The rearrangement links TRBV29-1 to TRBJ2-7; D may correspond to TRBD1 or TRBD2 (5 bases each). Per germline, CDR1 SQVTM and CDR2 ANQGSEA. Trimming took 7 bases from V and 0 from J, leaving 13 bases between them. This CDR3 has 13 residues. CDR3: CSAYGTVSYEQYF. The CDR3, as DNA: TGCAGCGCTTACGGGACGGTCTCCTACGAGCAGTACTTC.

The genes are TRBV6-5 and TRBJ1-4; no reliable D call. Germline CDR1 reads MNHEY; CDR2 reads SVGAGI. There are 14 residues in the CDR3. V was clipped by 0 bases and J by 5 bases, with 7 bases between them. The CDR3 nucleotides read TGTGCCAGCAGTTACTCGGGAGCAAATGAAAAACTGTTTTTT. This gives the protein CASSYSGANEKLFF.

V gene TRBV29-1 combines with J gene TRBJ1-2; TRBD1 is a possible D gene (5 bases). The CDR3 contains 13 residues. From germline, CDR1 is SQVTM and CDR2 ANQGSEA. V lost 6 bases, J lost 6 bases, and 17 bases lay in between. The CDR3 nucleotides read TGCAGCGTCCTAGCCTGGGAAGGGGATGGCTACACCTTC. This translates into CSVLAWEGDGYTF.

J is TRBJ1-6 and V is TRBV6-5; tentatively, D is TRBD1 (6 bases). V lost 2 bases and J lost 6, with 11 bases in between. CDR3 length equals 15 residues. Germline CDR1 MNHEY, CDR2 SVGAGI. The CDR3 DNA follows: TGTGCCAGCAGTTACGGGGGGCTGGGTAATTCACCCCTCCACTTT. Translating it yields CASSYGGLGNSPLHF.

The V and J genes are TRBV2 and TRBJ2-7; D possibly corresponds to TRBD2 (6 bases). Trimming pared 8 bases from V and 3 bases from J, leaving 11 bases between. Per the germline V gene, CDR1 is SNHLY and CDR2 is FYNNEI. The CDR3 runs 12 residues. The CDR3 DNA sequence: TGTGCCAGCGACAAGGAGGGCTACGAGCAGTACTTC. Translated: CASDKEGYEQYF. The full variable domain, in which reference TRBV2 and TRBJ2-7 provide the parts outside the CDR3, is EPEVTQTPSHQVTQMGQEVILRCVPISNHLYFYWYRQILGQKVEFLVSFYNNEISEKSEIFDDQFSVERPDGSNFTLKIRSTKLEDSAMYFCASDKEGYEQYFGPGTRLTVT.

The gene calls are TRBV7-9 and TRBJ2-3; no firm D call. The ends were cut back, 0 bases at V and 0 bases at J, with 7 bases in the middle. Germline-derived CDR1 and CDR2 are SEHNR and FQNEAQ (reference sequence). This CDR3 spans 15 amino acids. The CDR3 region has the DNA TGTGCCAGCAGCTTAGCCGGGCGGAGCACAGATACGCAGTATTTT. It translates to CASSLAGRSTDTQYF.

This chain uses TRBV6-5 with TRBJ2-7; D call uncertain. V was clipped by 4 bases and J by 2 bases, with 6 bases between them. Germline-derived CDR1 and CDR2 are MNHEY and SVGAGI. There are 12 residues in the CDR3. CDR3 nucleotides: TGTGCCAGCAGTTCTGGTGCCTACGAGCAGTACTTC. Translation gives CASSSGAYEQYF.

This clone occurred once. J is TRBJ1-2 and V is TRBV5-1; TRBD1 agrees at 7 bases. The germline gives CDR1 SGHRS, CDR2 YFSETQ. The CDR3 is 14 amino acids. The junction had 10 bases not matched to a gene; V was cut back by 7 bases and J by 4 bases. CDR3 sequence (DNA): TGCGCCAGCCAACGGACAGGAGGGATCTATGGCTACACCTTC. Residues: CASQRTGGIYGYTF.

The V gene is TRBV6-6, the J gene TRBJ1-1, with D uncertain. CDR3 size: 13 residues. Germline-derived CDR1 and CDR2 are MNHNY and SVGAGI (reference sequence). V was cut by 2 bases and J by 7 bases, with 11 bases left in between. The CDR3 spells CASSYPPSDEAFF. In nucleotides, the CDR3 is TGTGCCAGCAGTTACCCGCCTTCAGATGAAGCTTTCTTT.

This clone appeared a few times. The CDR3: CSVTETGNSPLHF. The CDR3 DNA follows: TGCAGCGTTACGGAGACAGGAAATTCACCCCTCCACTTT. The rearrangement uses TRBV29-1 and TRBJ1-6; perhaps TRBD1 as D (6 bases). Germline CDR1 is SQVTM and CDR2 is ANQGSEA. The CDR3 extends over 13 amino acids. V was cut by 5 bases and J by 7 bases, with 12 bases left in between. The entire variable domain, with the rest obtained from reference TRBV29-1 and TRBJ1-6, is as follows: SAVISQKPSRDICQRGTSLTIQCQVDSQVTMMFWYRQQPGQSLTLIATANQGSEATYESGFVIDKFPISRPNLTFSTLTVSNMSPEDSSIYLCSVTETGNSPLHFGNGTRLTVT.

This clone was picked up one time. This chain joins TRBV30 and TRBJ1-6, with D hard to call. Per the germline V gene, CDR1 is GTSNPN and CDR2 is SVGIG (reference sequence). The ends were cut back, 6 bases at V and 0 bases at J, with 12 bases in the middle. This CDR3 is 15 amino acids long. This CDR3 reads CACRKGSSYNSPLHF. For the CDR3, the DNA is TGTGCCTGCCGAAAAGGCAGCTCCTATAATTCACCCCTCCACTTT.

This clone is a singleton in its sample. The V and J genes are TRBV6-1 and TRBJ1-2; D remains ambiguous. The germline CDR1 and CDR2 sequences are MNHNS and SASEGT. The V gene lost 5 bases and the J gene lost 4 bases, with 5 bases spanning the gap. The CDR3 length is 11 residues. CDR3 loop: CASSNPYGYTF. The CDR3 DNA is TGTGCCAGCAGTAATCCCTATGGCTACACCTTC.

This clone has only one observation. This rearrangement joins TRBV30 to TRBJ1-2; D remains ambiguous. Germline V gives CDR1 GTSNPN, CDR2 SVGIG (reference sequence). The CDR3 consists of 13 residues. V lost 2 bases and J lost 1, with 8 bases in between. CDR3 in DNA: TGTGCCTGGAGTATTGGGGATAACTATGGCTACACCTTC. Amino acid sequence: CAWSIGDNYGYTF.

The V call is TRBV2, the J call TRBJ1-5; D is perhaps TRBD1 (5 bases). Trimming took off 2 bases at V and 7 bases at J, with 12 bases between the two ends. Germline lookup yields CDR1 SNHLY and CDR2 FYNNEI. The CDR3 spans 14 residues. The CDR3 loop reads CASSELYRGQPQHF. The CDR3 DNA reads as TGTGCCAGCAGTGAACTCTATAGGGGCCAGCCCCAGCATTTT.

This chain links TRBV5-1 with TRBJ2-3; possibly TRBD2 for D (6 bases). CDR3 size: 15 residues. Per germline, CDR1 SGHRS and CDR2 YFSETQ. V was pared by 2 bases and J by 0 bases, with 10 bases between. Written as DNA, the CDR3 is TGCGCCAGCAGCTTTGGCGGGGCAAGCACAGATACGCAGTATTTT. Amino acids: CASSFGGASTDTQYF.

V is TRBV5-8 and J is TRBJ2-3; D possibly uses TRBD1 or TRBD2 (6 bases each). Trimming stripped 4 bases from V and 5 bases from J, with 14 bases between. The V gene's germline CDR1 is SGHTS and CDR2 YDEGEE. The CDR3 loop spans 14 amino acids. The CDR3 bases are TGTGCCAGCAGCCCTGGGGGGCCGGTAGATACGCAGTATTTT. Protein: CASSPGGPVDTQYF.

The rearrangement links TRBV7-9 to TRBJ2-5; D may be TRBD2 (5 bases). Per the germline V gene, CDR1 is SEHNR and CDR2 is FQNEAQ (reference sequence). The CDR3 extends over 15 amino acids. The V end lost 1 base, the J end lost 1 base, and 10 bases lay between the germline ends. CDR3 sequence: CASSLGAGLQETQYF. The CDR3 DNA reads as TGTGCCAGCAGCTTAGGTGCGGGCCTCCAAGAGACCCAGTACTTC.